The subject of this entry is one T cell receptor (beta chain). Its antigen is not identified. The CDR3 loop spans 13 amino acids. Deletions cut 1 base from V and 4 bases from J, with 4 bases between. The V gene's germline CDR1 is KGHSY and CDR2 FQNENV. Clones were read by immunoSEQ multiplex PCR, and TCRdb kept only the in-frame ones, dropping some. The sample lists about 350,000 clones, 86% occurring once. Treatment reported: around 19 received Ad26.COV2.S at low or high dose, single or two shots; about 5 received placebo; per-sample allocation not given. Samples came from day 63 after the first vaccine or placebo injection. As its vector, the vaccine had Ad26, which expressed Wuhan-strain SARS-CoV-2 spike. The data stem from a study of Ad26.COV2.S vaccination and SARS-CoV-2 variants. Across the study: Enrolled in COV1001, the donor was in the Ad26.COV2.S trial arm, which received the vaccine. Ad26.COV2.S given intramuscularly, once or twice 56 days apart.

Regarding the study as a whole: Breadth and depth estimates from TCRs may understate total T cell responses.

The chain couples TRBV16 to TRBJ2-2; no reliable D call. This specimen consisted of peripheral blood, obtained in a trial of Ad26.COV2.S vaccine versus placebo. This clonotype originated in a person between 18 and 65 years old who received the Ad26.COV2.S COVID-19 vaccine or a placebo. CDR3 in amino acids: CASSQLGTGELFF. In DNA, the CDR3 is TGTGCCAGCAGCCAATTGGGCACCGGGGAGCTGTTTTTT.